The source of this TCR beta chain is a study of T-cell memory formation after mild COVID-19 (dated by TCRdb to about 2021). About the study as a whole: Most TCR sequence clusters were specific to one of the two donors. Longitudinal TCRalpha and TCRbeta repertoire sequencing tracked T-cell clones expanding and contracting after mild COVID-19 in two donors. Two young, previously healthy adult volunteers made up the cohort, one male and one female.

A remark on this clonotype: What this receptor recognizes is not known. No per-base quality is available; no much larger clone lies one base away.

Ficoll-Paque density gradient centrifugation was used to isolate PBMCs. The CDR3 goes from the cysteine to the phenylalanine over 15 residues. Solely the CDR3 DNA is kept, with 45 bases framed from the first base. V is clipped by 4 bases and J by 2 bases, and the sequence between their germline boundaries is 13 bases long. Per the germline V gene (reference sequence), SEHNR is the CDR1 and FQNEAQ is the CDR2. General conclusions and limits of the study: Contracting CD4+ clones appeared mostly in the CM and EM memory subsets, whereas CD8+ clones were enriched in EMRA. Only a couple of mild cases were covered by the study, and larger cohorts that include severe cases with pre-infection samples were considered necessary. SARS-CoV-2 specificity of the second-wave clones peaking on day 37 was not confirmed. Some responding clones were detected in pre-infection memory, suggesting pre-existing cross-reactive memory T cells joined the SARS-CoV-2 response. Balanced CD4/CD8 phenotypes were observed for clones contracting from day 15 to 85, whereas a bias towards CD4+ was observed for a second wave of clones expanding from day 15 to 37.

TCRdb lists the instrument as Illumina NovaSeq 6000. TCRalpha and TCRbeta cDNA libraries were built by 5'RACE with constant-segment primers, adding sample barcodes and unique molecular identifiers. RNA was extracted from every sample with Trizol reagent. Library amplification was performed in two PCR steps, and a second sample barcode and Illumina TruSeq adapters were introduced in the second step. The libraries were sequenced on an Illumina NovaSeq using 2 x 150 bp paired-end reads. The study's processing was this. The reads were demultiplexed and collapsed into UMI-guided consensus sequences using migec v1.2.7. Using mixcr v2.1.11, UMI consensuses were aligned to TRA and TRB V and J templates and then assembled into clonotypes. Expanded or contracted clonotypes were those called significant by both edgeR and NoisET, with noise models trained on biological replicates. For edgeR calls, a false discovery rate-adjusted p below 0.01 and a log2 fold-change threshold of 1 were applied. As an exploratory analysis of dynamics, max-normalized trajectories of the 1000 most abundant clonotypes were examined by PCA with hierarchical clustering. Each responding clone was given a CD4 or CD8 phenotype based on the CD4+ and CD8+ repertoires, which had been sequenced separately. Clones were called with MiXCR by TCRdb after fastp trimmed the public reads at Q25, and only in-frame beta chains were retained. Each record represents a unique CDR3 protein, reported with the most common genes and DNA among its rows. The V and J calls shown here were made by TCRdb, not taken from the authors' results. The sample table lists approximately 560,000 distinct CDR3 sequences, roughly 17% of them with a count of one. Roughly 7.7% of the sample comes from the top ten.

The sample taken for sequencing was PBMCs or a T cell subset sorted from them (not recorded which). This TCR came from an adult woman who had mild COVID-19 (a few samples of this study predate the infection). The sample titles of this study are shuffled in the database, so cell type and time point are left out; the donor was told from shared clones. The rearranged segments are TRBV7-9 and TRBJ2-3; the D gene remains uncertain. The CDR3 reads CASSSSLSLTDTQYF. At the DNA level, the sequence is TGTGCCAGCAGCTCGTCACTATCCCTCACAGATACGCAGTATTTT.